The source of this T cell receptor beta chain is a study of T cell responses to AZD1222 COVID-19 vaccine. Per germline, CDR1 WNHNN and CDR2 SYGVQD (reference sequence). CDR3 length: 19 amino acids. With V trimmed by 7 bases and J by 3 bases, 19 bases remained unmatched. Study observations and caveats: Clonal diversity was possibly underestimated; the donors were predominantly white British and more often female. Nearly half of spike-specific TCRs reportedly go after variant regions that carry no mutations.

A remark on this clone: What it binds is unknown.

Repertoires were generated with immunoSEQ multiplex PCR, while TCRdb's copy carries only in-frame clones and drops some. This table holds roughly 140,000 clones, around 90% found once. The sequencing used peripheral blood, collected 28 days after the second AZD1222 dose. This chain uses TRBV10-1 with TRBJ1-1, with 11 bases lining up with TRBD1. This clonotype was obtained from an adult who received the AZD1222 COVID-19 vaccine. This chain's CDR3 is CASIPERRDRGLVDTEAFF. In DNA form, the CDR3 reads TGCGCCAGCATACCCGAACGCCGGGACAGGGGGTTGGTTGACACTGAAGCTTTCTTT.